The next 21 T cell receptor beta chains were all read from a single sample in a study of blood T cell repertoires in COVID-19. Generated by immunoSEQ multiplex PCR, the TCRdb table keeps only in-frame clones and is missing some. The data hold roughly 62,000 clones, with less than 80% observed a single time. What was sequenced was peripheral blood. The receptors were gathered from a man between 60 and 75 years old with acute or convalescent COVID-19.

This chain uses TRBV6-2 or TRBV6-3 with TRBJ1-1, with D hard to call. CDR3 length equals 13 residues. V was cut by 6 bases and J by 4 bases, with 12 bases left in between. The germline V gene has CDR1 MNHEY and CDR2 SVGEGT. The CDR3 spells CASSGPATTEAFF. CDR3 nucleotide sequence: TGTGCCAGCAGCGGGCCTGCGACCACTGAAGCTTTCTTT.

CDR3 sequence reads: CASSLDTGTQYF. The CDR3 DNA reads as TGTGCCAGCAGCTTAGATACGGGAACACAGTACTTC. The chain carries TRBV7-8 and TRBJ2-7; D is perhaps TRBD2 (5 bases). This CDR3 is 12 amino acids long. CDR1 is SGHVS and CDR2 is FQNEAQ in the germline V gene. Trimming stripped 1 base from V and 10 bases from J, with 11 bases between.

This clone was detected a few times. The chain is built from TRBV5-4 and TRBJ2-7, with 7 bases identical to TRBD2. Germline CDR1 SGHNT, CDR2 YYREEE (reference sequence). This CDR3 has 16 amino acids. The V segment lost 4 bases and the J segment 0 bases; nucleotides outside the gene matches: 10. The CDR3 region has the DNA TGTGCCAGCAGCGGGGGGGGAGCCCTCAACTCCTACGAGCAGTACTTC. Translation: CASSGGGALNSYEQYF.

This clone was observed a single time. The V call is TRBV7-2, the J call TRBJ2-7; D is possibly TRBD1 (5 bases). V gave up 4 bases and J gave up 0 bases, with 10 bases separating them. The CDR3 has 14 residues. Germline values: CDR1 SGHTA, CDR2 FQGNSA. The CDR3 loop is CASSSDRSSYEQYF. DNA of the CDR3: TGTGCCAGCAGCTCCGACAGATCCTCCTACGAGCAGTACTTC.

In this sample, this clone turned up a few times. The genes are TRBV11-2 and TRBJ1-1; D may be TRBD1 (5 bases). This CDR3 contains 15 residues. Trimming removed 5 bases at V and 3 bases at J, with 16 bases between. Germline CDR1 reads SGHAT; CDR2 reads FQNNGV. The CDR3 bases are TGTGCCAGCAGCCCCATTTCGGGGGGGTACACTGAAGCTTTCTTT. Translated, it gives CASSPISGGYTEAFF.

CDR3 loop: CASSRANYGYTF. For the CDR3, the DNA is TGTGCCAGCAGCAGGGCTAACTATGGCTACACCTTC. The chain employs TRBV2 and TRBJ1-2, with D maybe TRBD1 (5 bases). Trimming shortened V by 6 bases and J by 0 bases, and 5 bases separated the two germline ends. CDR3 length: 12 amino acids. Germline CDR1 SNHLY, CDR2 FYNNEI.

The CDR3 reads CASSIEAGAPGTDTQYF. The DNA of the CDR3 is TGTGCCAGTAGTATAGAAGCGGGAGCCCCGGGAACAGATACGCAGTATTTT. This rearrangement joins TRBV19 to TRBJ2-3; 8 bases align to TRBD2. The CDR3 contains 17 residues. V dropped 0 bases and J dropped 3; count of bases not matched to a gene: 8. The V gene's germline CDR1 is LNHDA and CDR2 SQIVND (reference sequence).

The chain combines TRBV2 with TRBJ2-7; the D is unclear. Per the germline V gene, CDR1 is SNHLY and CDR2 is FYNNEI. This CDR3 contains 12 residues. The V gene lost 6 bases and the J gene lost 4 bases, with 10 bases spanning the gap. The CDR3: CASRVLGYEQYF. CDR3 nucleotide sequence: TGTGCCAGCAGGGTACTCGGTTACGAGCAGTACTTC.

This clone has a handful of counts. This chain joins TRBV10-2 and TRBJ2-2; TRBD2 matches at 7 bases. Trimming cost V 6 bases and J 2 bases; bases outside gene matches: 9. The CDR3 contains 16 residues. Germline lookup yields CDR1 WSHSY and CDR2 SAAADI. CDR3 sequence: CASRTSSGVNTGELFF. The CDR3 region has the DNA TGCGCCAGCAGGACCTCTAGCGGCGTCAACACCGGGGAGCTGTTTTTT.

The V call is TRBV29-1, the J call TRBJ2-1, with 14 bases matching TRBD2. J lost 10 bases, V lost 2 bases, and 13 bases had no gene match. The CDR3 loop spans 17 amino acids. Germline CDR1 reads SQVTM; CDR2 reads ANQGSEA. The CDR3 DNA is TGCAGCGTTGAACTCTTTGCCGGACTAGCGGGAGGTCAGGAGCAGTTCTTC. It encodes CSVELFAGLAGGQEQFF.

This chain links TRBV30 with TRBJ2-4; possibly TRBD2 for D (7 bases). The CDR3 sequence is 14 residues long. Trimming shortened V by 0 bases and J by 6 bases, and 12 bases separated the two germline ends. Germline CDR1 is GTSNPN and CDR2 is SVGIG (reference sequence). The CDR3 nucleotides read TGTGCCTGGAGTGTACCGGGGGGCGGAAACATTCAGTACTTC. Its protein product is CAWSVPGGGNIQYF.

The V gene is TRBV6-2 or TRBV6-3, the J gene TRBJ2-7; 9 nucleotides line up with TRBD1. The CDR3 is 14 amino acids. CDR1 MNHEY and CDR2 SVGEGT come from the germline V gene. Trimming at V came to 4 bases and at J to 3 bases, leaving 4 bases not matched to a gene. The CDR3 reads CASSWDREVYEQYF. DNA of the CDR3: TGTGCCAGCAGTTGGGACAGGGAAGTCTACGAGCAGTACTTC.

The chain is built from TRBV28 and TRBJ1-5; D remains unclear. The CDR3 covers 12 residues. V lost 9 bases to trimming and J lost 8 bases, with 14 bases between them. Germline V gene lookup returns CDR1 MDHEN and CDR2 SYDVKM. CDR3 nucleotide sequence: TGTGCCAGTAGACTCCGATCAGAGCCCCAGCATTTT. Translation: CASRLRSEPQHF.

V and J are TRBV10-2 and TRBJ2-1; perhaps TRBD2 as D (6 bases). The CDR3 has 16 amino acids. V lost 4 bases and J lost 4, with 17 bases in between. The germline CDR1 and CDR2 sequences are WSHSY and SAAADI. In nucleotides, the CDR3 is TGCGCCAGCAGTGCCCTTGCTAGCGCCGTATACAATGAGCAGTTCTTC. This translates into CASSALASAVYNEQFF.

This clone was seen a few times. The rearrangement uses TRBV9 and TRBJ1-3; TRBD1 agrees at 9 bases. Trimming took 4 bases from V and 0 from J; bases not matched to a gene: 5. Germline V gene lookup returns CDR1 SGDLS and CDR2 YYNGEE. This CDR3 region has 16 residues. CDR3: CASSPGTGLSGNTIYF. The CDR3 DNA is TGTGCCAGCAGCCCCGGGACAGGGCTCTCTGGAAACACCATATATTTT.

The V gene is TRBV19, the J gene TRBJ1-4; D call uncertain. Looked up from germline, CDR1 is LNHDA and CDR2 is SQIVND (reference sequence). Trimming stripped 5 bases from V and 6 bases from J, with 13 bases between. This CDR3 is built from 14 residues. The CDR3 here is CASSLEGHYEKLFF. Here the CDR3 DNA reads TGTGCCAGTAGTCTCGAGGGCCATTATGAAAAACTGTTTTTT. The full variable domain, its missing parts supplied by reference TRBV19 and TRBJ1-4, is DGGITQSPKYLFRKEGQNVTLSCEQNLNHDAMYWYRQDPGQGLRLIYYSQIVNDFQKGDIAEGYSVSREKKESFPLTVTSAQKNPTAFYLCASSLEGHYEKLFFGSGTQLSVL.

This clone was found a few times. CDR3 coding DNA: TGTGCCACCAGCAGAAATGCTCCTGGCAGGCGTTCTGGAAACACCATATATTTT. Protein: CATSRNAPGRRSGNTIYF. The chain links TRBV15 to TRBJ1-3; D not resolved. Germline assignment: CDR1 LNHNV and CDR2 YYDKDF (reference sequence). The V and J ends lost 2 bases and 1 base respectively, with 18 bases between them. The CDR3 is 18 residues long.

A single count supports this clone. The chain recombines TRBV19 with TRBJ2-3, with 9 bases matching TRBD2. V was clipped by 7 bases and J by 5 bases; unmatched bases: 10. Looked up from germline, CDR1 is LNHDA and CDR2 is SQIVND (reference sequence). The CDR3 consists of 15 residues. CDR3 bases: TGTGCCAGTACCATTTCGGGACTAGCAATAGATACGCAGTATTTT. This encodes CASTISGLAIDTQYF.

The chain recombines TRBV18 with TRBJ2-4, with D perhaps TRBD1 (6 bases). This CDR3 has 15 residues. Deletions cut 6 bases from V and 8 bases from J, with 20 bases between. Germline V gene sequence: CDR1 KGHSH, CDR2 LQKENI. CDR3 in amino acids: CASSPFGTSGDIQYF. Here the CDR3 DNA reads TGTGCCAGCTCCCCTTTTGGGACAAGTGGGGACATTCAGTACTTC.

V gene TRBV25-1 combines with J gene TRBJ1-1; possible D gene TRBD1, 6 bases. Trimming left V 5 bases short and J 4 bases short, with 17 bases between. Germline CDR1 and CDR2: MGHDK and SYGVNS. The CDR3 loop spans 15 amino acids. DNA for the CDR3: TGTGCCAGCAGTCGCACAGGGTCCTGGACCACTGAAGCTTTCTTT. Translation: CASSRTGSWTTEAFF.

The chain employs TRBV30 and TRBJ2-5, with 9 bases that match TRBD1. This CDR3 region has 15 residues. Losses at the gene ends were 2 bases for V and 5 bases for J; bases not matched to a gene: 9. CDR1 and CDR2 (germline): GTSNPN, SVGIG (reference sequence). The chain's CDR3 is CAWSRGQGRLETQYF. In nucleotides, the CDR3 is TGTGCCTGGAGTCGAGGACAGGGGAGATTGGAGACCCAGTACTTC.